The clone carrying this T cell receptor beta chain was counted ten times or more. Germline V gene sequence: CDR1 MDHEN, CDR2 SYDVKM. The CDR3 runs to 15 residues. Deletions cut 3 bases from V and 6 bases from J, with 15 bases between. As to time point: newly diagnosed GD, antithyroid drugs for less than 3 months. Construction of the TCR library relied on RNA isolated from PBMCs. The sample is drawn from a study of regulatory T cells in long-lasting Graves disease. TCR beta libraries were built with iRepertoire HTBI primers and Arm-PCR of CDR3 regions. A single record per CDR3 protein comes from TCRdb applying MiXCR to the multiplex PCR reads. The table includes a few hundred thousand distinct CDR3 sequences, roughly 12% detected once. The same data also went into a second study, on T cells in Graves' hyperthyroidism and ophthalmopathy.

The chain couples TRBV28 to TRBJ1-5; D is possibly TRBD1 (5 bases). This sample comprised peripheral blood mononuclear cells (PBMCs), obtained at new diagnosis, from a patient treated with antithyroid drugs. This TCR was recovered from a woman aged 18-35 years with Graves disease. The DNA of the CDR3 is TGTGCCAGCAGTTTTCAGGGTTTCGTGGGTCAGCCCCAGCATTTT. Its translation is CASSFQGFVGQPQHF.